These 31 T cell receptor beta chains were sequenced from one sample in a study of cytotoxic CD8 clonotypes in ibrutinib-treated CLL. Produced via immunoSEQ multiplex PCR; TCRdb's table is partial and in-frame only. The sample contains around 310,000 clones, around four fifths of which appear only once. Sequenced material: PBMCs, taken before ibrutinib treatment. These receptors were collected from a human donor with chronic lymphocytic leukemia.

This chain uses TRBV2 with TRBJ1-4, with 7 positions matching TRBD1. The germline V gene has CDR1 SNHLY and CDR2 FYNNEI. The CDR3 contains 15 residues. V shed 7 bases, J shed 5 bases, and the junction held 10 bases outside the gene matches. This chain's CDR3 is CASTFFTGDNEKLFF. The CDR3 coding sequence is TGTGCCAGCACTTTCTTCACAGGGGACAATGAAAAACTGTTTTTT.

The chain employs TRBV27 and TRBJ1-1; TRBD1 might be the D (5 bases). Trimming took off 5 bases at V and 1 base at J, with 14 bases between the two ends. The CDR3 length is 15 residues. Germline V lookup: CDR1 MNHEY, CDR2 SMNVEV (reference sequence). CDR3 DNA sequence: TGTGCCAGCAGTCCATCCGGGACGGGGAACACTGAAGCTTTCTTT. It codes for CASSPSGTGNTEAFF.

The chain links TRBV7-2 to TRBJ1-2, with 9 bases identical to TRBD1. The V gene's germline CDR1 is SGHTA and CDR2 FQGNSA. J was trimmed by 4 bases and V by 6 bases; bases with no gene match: 9. This CDR3 contains 15 residues. The CDR3 nucleotides are TGTGCCAGCAGTTCTACAGGGGGCTCGCTCTATGGCTACACCTTC. This sequence encodes CASSSTGGSLYGYTF.

V and J are TRBV18 and TRBJ1-2, with 8 positions matching TRBD1. V lost 3 bases to trimming and J lost 2 bases; unmatched junction nucleotides: 8. CDR1 KGHSH and CDR2 LQKENI come from the germline V gene. The CDR3 consists of 16 residues. The CDR3 sequence is CASSPEGQAINYGYTF. CDR3 in DNA: TGTGCCAGCTCACCCGAGGGACAGGCGATAAACTATGGCTACACCTTC.

The chain uses TRBV7-8 and TRBJ2-7; 9 nucleotides line up with TRBD1. Germline-derived CDR1 and CDR2 are SGHVS and FQNEAQ. After removal of 3 bases from V and 4 bases from J, the junction contained 4 bases not matched to a gene. CDR3 size: 14 residues. This CDR3 is CASSFRDREYEQYF. CDR3 coding DNA: TGTGCCAGCAGCTTCCGGGACAGGGAATACGAGCAGTACTTC.

This chain links TRBV28 with TRBJ1-2, with 9 bases lining up with TRBD1. V shed 8 bases, J shed 8 bases, and the junction held 12 bases outside the gene matches. CDR3 size: 14 residues. The V gene's germline CDR1 is MDHEN and CDR2 SYDVKM. DNA of the CDR3: TGTGCCAGCTTAATTAGGCGACAGGGGGACGGCTACACCTTC. It encodes CASLIRRQGDGYTF.

This clone appeared a few times. The chain has TRBV7-6 and TRBJ2-3; the match to TRBD1 covers 8 bases. The germline V gene has CDR1 SGHVS and CDR2 FNYEAQ. This CDR3 region has 16 residues. J lost 0 bases, V lost 1 base, and 3 bases had no gene match. The chain's CDR3 is CASSLGTGTSTDTQYF. Here the CDR3 DNA reads TGTGCCAGCAGCTTAGGGACAGGGACTAGCACAGATACGCAGTATTTT.

The rearrangement joins TRBV18 to TRBJ2-5; 11 bases agree with TRBD2. Germline CDR1 and CDR2: KGHSH and LQKENI. Unmatched junction bases numbered 8, after V lost 6 bases and J lost 5 bases. The CDR3 runs 15 residues. CDR3 residues: CASSLLAGARETQYF. The CDR3 DNA reads TGTGCCAGCTCCCTACTAGCGGGAGCTCGGGAGACCCAGTACTTC.

The chain couples TRBV27 to TRBJ1-1, with unresolved D. This CDR3 has 13 amino acids. From germline, CDR1 is MNHEY and CDR2 SMNVEV (reference sequence). The V gene lost 5 bases and the J gene lost 1 base, with 8 bases spanning the gap. The CDR3 DNA is TGTGCCAGCAGTAAGGTGTGGAACACTGAAGCTTTCTTT. Translating gives CASSKVWNTEAFF.

The V call is TRBV18, the J call TRBJ2-7; tentative D call: TRBD2 (5 bases). Per the germline V gene, CDR1 is KGHSH and CDR2 is LQKENI. The V and J ends lost 6 bases and 2 bases respectively, with 14 bases between them. The CDR3 has 14 amino acids. CDR3 protein: CASSRDTGTYEQYF. CDR3 nucleotides: TGTGCCAGCTCCCGAGACACGGGGACCTACGAGCAGTACTTC. The variable domain in full, completed from reference TRBV18 and TRBJ2-7, reads NAGVMQNPRHLVRRRGQEARLRCSPMKGHSHVYWYRQLPEEGLKFMVYLQKENIIDESGMPKERFSAEFPKEGPSILRIQQVVRGDSAAYFCASSRDTGTYEQYFGPGTRLTVT.

The chain links TRBV28 to TRBJ2-2; D is unresolved. Germline values: CDR1 MDHEN, CDR2 SYDVKM. V dropped 7 bases and J dropped 0 bases, with 9 bases sitting between them. The CDR3 totals 14 residues. The CDR3 DNA reads as TGTGCCAGCAACCCTAATACGAACACCGGGGAGCTGTTTTTT. Amino acids: CASNPNTNTGELFF.

This chain uses TRBV10-3 with TRBJ2-7; 11 bases align to TRBD2. Germline CDR1 reads ENHRY; CDR2 reads SYGVKD. After removal of 8 bases from V and 4 bases from J, the junction contained 7 bases not matched to a gene. The CDR3 loop spans 14 amino acids. This CDR3 is CAIESGTSGYEQYF. In DNA, the CDR3 is TGTGCCATCGAAAGTGGGACTAGCGGTTACGAGCAGTACTTC.

This clone was seen only a few times. The genes are TRBV30 and TRBJ1-1, with D hard to call. The CDR3 contains 13 residues. V dropped 3 bases and J dropped 0 bases, with 8 bases sitting between them. Germline V lookup: CDR1 GTSNPN, CDR2 SVGIG (reference sequence). The CDR3 DNA reads as TGTGCCTGGAGGGAGTGGGTGAACACTGAAGCTTTCTTT. Translating gives CAWREWVNTEAFF.

J is TRBJ1-1 and V is TRBV5-1, with D hard to call. Trimming stripped 7 bases from V and 3 bases from J, with 7 bases between. The CDR3 is 11 amino acids. Germline CDR1 and CDR2: SGHRS and YFSETQ. CDR3 amino acids: CASGEDTEAFF. CDR3 nucleotide sequence: TGCGCCAGCGGGGAGGACACTGAAGCTTTCTTT. Full variable domain (remainder filled in from reference TRBV5-1 and TRBJ1-1): KAGVTQTPRYLIKTRGQQVTLSCSPISGHRSVSWYQQTPGQGLQFLFEYFSETQRNKGNFPGRFSGRQFSNSRSEMNVSTLELGDSALYLCASGEDTEAFFGQGTRLTVV.

This clone was picked up one time. The V and J genes are TRBV7-3 and TRBJ2-1, with D perhaps being TRBD1 or TRBD2 (5 bases each). This CDR3 region has 14 residues. Per the germline V gene, CDR1 is SGHTA and CDR2 is FQGTGA. Trimming pared 5 bases from V and 6 bases from J, leaving 14 bases between. The CDR3 sequence: CASSIAGAGNEQFF. The CDR3 DNA is TGTGCCAGCAGCATAGCCGGGGCGGGCAATGAGCAGTTCTTC.

The chain recombines TRBV13 with TRBJ2-7; D unresolved. The germline V and J ends were trimmed by 2 bases and 6 bases, with 14 bases remaining between them. Germline CDR1 and CDR2: PRHDT and FYEKMQ (reference sequence). The CDR3 runs to 14 residues. The CDR3, as DNA: TGTGCCAGCAGCTTAAGGTACTCCTTCTCCGAGCAGTACTTC. It specifies CASSLRYSFSEQYF.

This rearrangement joins TRBV6-1 to TRBJ1-3, with 9 bases identical to TRBD1. The germline gives CDR1 MNHNS, CDR2 SASEGT. The CDR3 consists of 15 residues. After removal of 4 bases from V and 3 bases from J, the junction contained 4 bases not matched to a gene. In DNA form, the CDR3 reads TGTGCCAGCAGTGGGACAGGGGCTGGTGGAAACACCATATATTTT. It yields the protein CASSGTGAGGNTIYF.

The chain uses TRBV27 and TRBJ1-2, with D hard to call. The V and J ends lost 4 bases and 5 bases respectively, with 17 bases between them. Germline CDR1 and CDR2: MNHEY and SMNVEV (reference sequence). This CDR3 is built from 15 residues. The CDR3 here is CASSCRPSLRYGYTF. CDR3 coding DNA: TGTGCCAGCAGTTGCCGACCGTCCCTAAGATATGGCTACACCTTC.

The chain carries TRBV30 and TRBJ1-1; D not resolved. Looked up from germline, CDR1 is GTSNPN and CDR2 is SVGIG (reference sequence). V gave up 1 base and J gave up 1 base, with 16 bases separating them. CDR3 length: 16 residues. The CDR3 spells CAWSGLGKGWNTEAFF. The CDR3 nucleotides are TGTGCCTGGAGTGGCTTGGGGAAAGGCTGGAACACTGAAGCTTTCTTT.

This sequence joins TRBV5-5 and TRBJ2-7; D call uncertain. The CDR3 runs to 12 residues. The V and J ends lost 4 bases and 2 bases respectively, with 7 bases between them. Looked up from germline, CDR1 is SGHKS and CDR2 is YYEKEE (reference sequence). CDR3 sequence reads: CASSPLTYEQYF. The CDR3 region has the DNA TGTGCCAGCAGCCCACTAACCTACGAGCAGTACTTC. Based on the CDR3 plus reference TRBV5-5 and TRBJ2-7, the full variable domain is DAGVTQSPTHLIKTRGQQVTLRCSPISGHKSVSWYQQVLGQGPQFIFQYYEKEERGRGNFPDRFSARQFPNYSSELNVNALLLGDSALYLCASSPLTYEQYFGPGTRLTVT.

This chain connects TRBV11-2 to TRBJ2-5, with 10 bases that match TRBD1. The CDR3 is made up of 16 amino acids. V lost 7 bases, J lost 5 bases, and 13 bases stayed unmatched. Germline lookup yields CDR1 SGHAT and CDR2 FQNNGV. The CDR3 DNA follows: TGTGCCAGCAAATCGAGGACAGGGGGGGGTATGGAGACCCAGTACTTC. Its protein is CASKSRTGGGMETQYF.

This chain links TRBV19 with TRBJ2-7; no firm D call. The germline CDR1 and CDR2 sequences are LNHDA and SQIVND (reference sequence). With 2 bases removed from V and 2 bases from J, the gap between germline ends came to 7 bases. The CDR3 has 13 residues. The CDR3 reads CASSIIDTYEQYF. CDR3 DNA sequence: TGTGCCAGTAGTATAATCGATACCTACGAGCAGTACTTC.

This clone was recorded once. The chain combines TRBV5-6 with TRBJ1-1; no clear D. CDR1 is SGHDT, CDR2 YYEEEE, per germline. The CDR3 spans 17 residues. V was cut by 1 base and J by 0 bases, with 16 bases left in between. The CDR3 protein is CASSLFRVRPMNTEAFF. In DNA form, the CDR3 reads TGTGCCAGCAGCTTGTTCCGGGTACGACCAATGAACACTGAAGCTTTCTTT.

The chain recombines TRBV7-9 with TRBJ2-3; TRBD2 matches at 9 bases. Germline values: CDR1 SEHNR, CDR2 FQNEAQ (reference sequence). J gave up 2 bases and V 5 bases, and 14 bases lay outside the gene matches. The CDR3 contains 18 residues. CDR3 nucleotides: TGTGCCAGCAGCGCCCGCTCGCTAGCGGGATCGACCACAGATACGCAGTATTTT. As protein: CASSARSLAGSTTDTQYF.

The CDR3 loop reads CASSLNPGQGFRPDTQYF. DNA of the CDR3: TGCGCCAGCAGCCTGAATCCGGGACAGGGTTTTCGCCCAGATACGCAGTATTTT. The J gene is TRBJ2-3, the V gene TRBV5-1; 9 nucleotides agree with TRBD1. The germline V gene encodes CDR1 SGHRS and CDR2 YFSETQ. Trimming removed 4 bases from V and 4 bases from J; junction bases left unmatched: 16. The CDR3 contains 18 residues.

The chain carries TRBV25-1 and TRBJ2-7, with D possibly matching TRBD2 (5 bases). The CDR3 loop spans 15 amino acids. The germline V gene encodes CDR1 MGHDK and CDR2 SYGVNS. The V end lost 2 bases, the J end lost 7 bases, and 18 bases lay between the germline ends. CDR3 residues: CASSEPVGERREQYF. The CDR3 region has the DNA TGTGCCAGCAGTGAACCTGTGGGAGAGCGAAGGGAGCAGTACTTC.

This clone was counted a single time. The chain carries TRBV7-2 and TRBJ1-4; D is perhaps TRBD1 (5 bases). With 1 base removed from V and 4 bases from J, the gap between germline ends came to 7 bases. This CDR3 is built from 14 residues. Germline CDR1 is SGHTA and CDR2 is FQGNSA. The CDR3 region is CASSLGGINEKLFF. CDR3 nucleotides: TGTGCCAGCAGCTTAGGGGGCATTAATGAAAAACTGTTTTTT.

The gene calls are TRBV7-9 and TRBJ2-1; 7 bases agree with TRBD2. This CDR3 region has 13 residues. Germline V gives CDR1 SEHNR, CDR2 FQNEAQ (reference sequence). Germline trimming cut 1 base from V and 6 bases from J; bases unmatched to any gene: 0. The CDR3 protein is CASSLGTSNEQFF. Written as DNA, the CDR3 is TGTGCCAGCAGCTTAGGGACTAGCAATGAGCAGTTCTTC.

This chain links TRBV19 with TRBJ1-1, with 8 positions matching TRBD1. Germline CDR1 and CDR2: LNHDA and SQIVND (reference sequence). This CDR3 spans 15 amino acids. The J segment lost 1 base and the V segment lost 9 bases, leaving 10 bases of the junction unmatched. The CDR3 DNA sequence: TGTGCCAGCCCCCCGCAGGGGGCCAGGAACACTGAAGCTTTCTTT. Amino acids: CASPPQGARNTEAFF.

V is TRBV27 and J is TRBJ2-7, with D perhaps matching TRBD1 (6 bases). This CDR3 has 14 amino acids. Germline-derived CDR1 and CDR2 are MNHEY and SMNVEV (reference sequence). Trimming took 5 bases from V and 3 from J, leaving 14 bases between them. For the CDR3, the DNA is TGTGCCAGCAGTACTCACAGGGACCACTACGAGCAGTACTTC. It encodes CASSTHRDHYEQYF.

This sequence joins TRBV5-4 and TRBJ1-1, with 7 bases fitting TRBD1. V dropped 4 bases and J dropped 1; count of bases not matched to a gene: 16. The germline CDR1 and CDR2 sequences are SGHNT and YYREEE (reference sequence). CDR3 length: 18 amino acids. The CDR3 bases are TGTGCCAGCAGCCCGGGATCTCGAAGGGGACAGAAGAACACTGAAGCTTTCTTT. Amino acid sequence: CASSPGSRRGQKNTEAFF.